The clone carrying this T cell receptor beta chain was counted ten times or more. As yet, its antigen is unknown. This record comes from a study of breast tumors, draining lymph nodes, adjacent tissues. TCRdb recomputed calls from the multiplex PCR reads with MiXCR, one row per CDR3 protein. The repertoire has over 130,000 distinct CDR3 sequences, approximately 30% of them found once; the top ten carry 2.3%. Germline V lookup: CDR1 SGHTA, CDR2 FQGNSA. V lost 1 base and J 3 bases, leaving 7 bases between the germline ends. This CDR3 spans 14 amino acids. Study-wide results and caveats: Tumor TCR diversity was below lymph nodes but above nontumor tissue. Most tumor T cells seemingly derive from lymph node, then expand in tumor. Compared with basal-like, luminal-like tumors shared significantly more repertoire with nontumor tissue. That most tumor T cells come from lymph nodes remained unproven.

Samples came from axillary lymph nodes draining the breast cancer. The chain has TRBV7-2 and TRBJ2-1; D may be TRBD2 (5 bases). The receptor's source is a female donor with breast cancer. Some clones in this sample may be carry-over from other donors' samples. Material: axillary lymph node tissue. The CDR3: CASSLVRDYNEQFF. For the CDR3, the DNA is TGTGCCAGCAGCTTAGTCCGGGACTACAATGAGCAGTTCTTC.